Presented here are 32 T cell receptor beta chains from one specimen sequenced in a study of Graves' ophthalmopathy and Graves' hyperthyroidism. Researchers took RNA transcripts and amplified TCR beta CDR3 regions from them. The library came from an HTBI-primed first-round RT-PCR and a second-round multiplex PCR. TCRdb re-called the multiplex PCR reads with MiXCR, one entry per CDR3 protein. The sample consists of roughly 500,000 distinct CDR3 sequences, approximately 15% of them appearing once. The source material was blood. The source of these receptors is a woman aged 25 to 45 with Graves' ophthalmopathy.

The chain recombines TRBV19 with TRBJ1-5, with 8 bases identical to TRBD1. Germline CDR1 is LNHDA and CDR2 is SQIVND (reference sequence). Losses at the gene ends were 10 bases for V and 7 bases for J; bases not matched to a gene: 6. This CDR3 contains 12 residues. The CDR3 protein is CATQTGDQPQHF. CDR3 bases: TGTGCCACCCAGACAGGGGACCAGCCCCAGCATTTT.

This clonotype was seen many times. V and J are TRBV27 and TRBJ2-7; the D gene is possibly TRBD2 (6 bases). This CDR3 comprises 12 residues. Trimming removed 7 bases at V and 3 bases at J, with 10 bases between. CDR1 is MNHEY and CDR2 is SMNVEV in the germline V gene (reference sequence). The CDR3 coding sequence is TGTGCCAGCATCGGGACTCACTACGAGCAGTACTTC. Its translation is CASIGTHYEQYF.

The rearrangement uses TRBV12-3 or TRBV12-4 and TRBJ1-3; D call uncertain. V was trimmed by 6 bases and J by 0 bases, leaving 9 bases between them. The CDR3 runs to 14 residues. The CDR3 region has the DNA TGTGCCAGCAGCCAGCGGGGCTCTGGAAACACCATATATTTT. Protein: CASSQRGSGNTIYF.

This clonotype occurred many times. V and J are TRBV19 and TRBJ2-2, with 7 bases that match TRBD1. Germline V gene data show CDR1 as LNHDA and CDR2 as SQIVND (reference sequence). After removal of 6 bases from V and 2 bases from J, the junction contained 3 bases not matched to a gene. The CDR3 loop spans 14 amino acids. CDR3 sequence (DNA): TGTGCCAGTAGCGGGACAGTTAACACCGGGGAGCTGTTTTTT. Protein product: CASSGTVNTGELFF.

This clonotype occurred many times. The DNA of the CDR3 is TGTGCCAGCAGTCAGACAGGGAGCCTAGCCAAAAACATTCAGTACTTC. Translation gives CASSQTGSLAKNIQYF. The rearrangement links TRBV12-3 or TRBV12-4 to TRBJ2-4; TRBD1 agrees at 7 bases. The CDR3 has 16 amino acids. V trimming: 5 bases; J trimming: 0 bases; junction bases outside the gene matches: 7.

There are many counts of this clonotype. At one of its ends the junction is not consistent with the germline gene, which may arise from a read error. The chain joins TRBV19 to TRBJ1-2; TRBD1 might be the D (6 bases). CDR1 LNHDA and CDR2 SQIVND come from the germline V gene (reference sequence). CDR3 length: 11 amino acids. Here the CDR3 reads CASSSTTGTVF. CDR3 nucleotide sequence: TGTGCCTCATCGTCCACGACAGGCACAGTCTTC.

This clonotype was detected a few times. The CDR3 nucleotides are TGTGCCAGCGGGGGATTACAGGGGGGCTCCTATAATTCACCCCTCCACTTT. It translates to CASGGLQGGSYNSPLHF. The chain carries TRBV28 and TRBJ1-6, with 8 bases identical to TRBD1. The CDR3 has 17 residues. Per germline, CDR1 MDHEN and CDR2 SYDVKM. J gave up 0 bases and V 8 bases, and 9 bases lay outside the gene matches.

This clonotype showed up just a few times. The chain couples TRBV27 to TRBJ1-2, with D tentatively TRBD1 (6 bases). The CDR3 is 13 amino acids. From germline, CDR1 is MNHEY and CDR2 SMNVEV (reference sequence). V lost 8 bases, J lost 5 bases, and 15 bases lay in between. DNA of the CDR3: TGTGCCAGCCGCCCGGGGGCAGGATATGGCTACACCTTC. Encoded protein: CASRPGAGYGYTF.

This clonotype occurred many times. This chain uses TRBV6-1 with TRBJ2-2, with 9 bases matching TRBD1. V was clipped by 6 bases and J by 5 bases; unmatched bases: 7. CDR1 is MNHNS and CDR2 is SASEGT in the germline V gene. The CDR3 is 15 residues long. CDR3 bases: TGTGCCAGCAGACATACAGGGGGCCGAACCGGGGAGCTGTTTTTT. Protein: CASRHTGGRTGELFF.

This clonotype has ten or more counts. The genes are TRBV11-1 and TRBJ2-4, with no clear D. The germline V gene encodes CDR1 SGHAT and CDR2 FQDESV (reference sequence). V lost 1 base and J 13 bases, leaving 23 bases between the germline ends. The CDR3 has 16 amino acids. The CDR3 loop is CASSLDLRSGRGIQYF. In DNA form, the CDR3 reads TGTGCCAGCAGCTTAGACCTGAGATCCGGGCGTGGAATACAGTACTTC.

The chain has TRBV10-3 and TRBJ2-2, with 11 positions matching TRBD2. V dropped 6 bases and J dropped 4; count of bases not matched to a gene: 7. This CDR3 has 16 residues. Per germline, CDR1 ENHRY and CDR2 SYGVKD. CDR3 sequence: CAISSNSGRATGELFF. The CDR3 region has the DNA TGTGCCATCAGCTCCAATAGCGGGAGGGCCACCGGGGAGCTGTTTTTT.

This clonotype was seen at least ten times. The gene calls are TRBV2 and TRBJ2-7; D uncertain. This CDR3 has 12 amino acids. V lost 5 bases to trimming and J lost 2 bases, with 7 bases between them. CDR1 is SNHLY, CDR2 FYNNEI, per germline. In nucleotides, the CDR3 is TGTGCCAGCAGTTTCTATGCCTACGAGCAGTACTTC. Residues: CASSFYAYEQYF.

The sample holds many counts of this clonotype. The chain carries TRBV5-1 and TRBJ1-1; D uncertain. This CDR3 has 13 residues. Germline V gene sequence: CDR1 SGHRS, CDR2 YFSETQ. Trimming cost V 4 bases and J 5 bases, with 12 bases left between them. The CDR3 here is CASSPPSTTEAFF. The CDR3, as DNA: TGCGCCAGCAGCCCTCCATCGACGACTGAAGCTTTCTTT.

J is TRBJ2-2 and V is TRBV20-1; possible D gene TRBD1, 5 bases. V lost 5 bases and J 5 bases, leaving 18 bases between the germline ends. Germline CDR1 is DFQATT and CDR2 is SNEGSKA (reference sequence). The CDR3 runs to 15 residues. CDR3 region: CSAAHGHSFTGELFF. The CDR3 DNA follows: TGCAGTGCTGCGCACGGACACTCCTTTACCGGGGAGCTGTTTTTT.

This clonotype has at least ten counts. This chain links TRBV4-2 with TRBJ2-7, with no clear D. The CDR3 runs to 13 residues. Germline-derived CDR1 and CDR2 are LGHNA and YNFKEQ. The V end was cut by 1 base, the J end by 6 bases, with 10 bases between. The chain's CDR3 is CASSQVAGLEQYF. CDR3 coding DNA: TGTGCCAGCAGCCAAGTAGCTGGGCTCGAGCAGTACTTC.

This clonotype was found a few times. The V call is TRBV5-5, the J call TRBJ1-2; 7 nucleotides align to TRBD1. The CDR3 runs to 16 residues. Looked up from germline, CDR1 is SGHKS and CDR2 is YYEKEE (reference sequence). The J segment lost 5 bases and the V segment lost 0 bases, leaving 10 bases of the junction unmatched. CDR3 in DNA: TGTGCCAGCAGCTTGGCTTCGGGACAGCCCTCTTATGGCTACACCTTC. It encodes CASSLASGQPSYGYTF.

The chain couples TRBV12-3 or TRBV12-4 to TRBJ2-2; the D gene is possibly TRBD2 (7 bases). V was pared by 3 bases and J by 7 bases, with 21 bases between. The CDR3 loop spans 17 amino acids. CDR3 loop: CASSFPRGAHPNGELFF. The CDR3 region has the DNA TGTGCCAGCAGTTTCCCACGGGGGGCCCATCCTAACGGGGAGCTGTTTTTT.

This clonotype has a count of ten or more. The CDR3 DNA reads TGCAGTGCTAAGGGAGAGGGGGAGACCCAGTACTTC. Translated: CSAKGEGETQYF. V usage is TRBV20-1 and J usage is TRBJ2-5, with D possibly being TRBD1 or TRBD2 (5 bases each). The CDR3 contains 12 residues. The V end lost 4 bases, the J end lost 5 bases, and 11 bases lay between the germline ends. Germline CDR1 and CDR2: DFQATT and SNEGSKA (reference sequence).

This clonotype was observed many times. CDR3 region: CASSLNSGTGSMNTEAFF. The CDR3 nucleotides are TGTGCCAGCAGCTTAAATTCGGGGACAGGTTCCATGAACACTGAAGCTTTCTTT. The J gene is TRBJ1-1, the V gene TRBV7-3; 8 bases align to TRBD1. The trim removed 1 base at V and 0 bases at J, leaving 10 bases unmatched. This CDR3 has 18 amino acids. CDR1 SGHTA and CDR2 FQGTGA come from the germline V gene. Based on the CDR3 plus reference TRBV7-3 and TRBJ1-1, the full variable domain is GAGVSQTPSNKVTEKGKYVELRCDPISGHTALYWYRQSLGQGPEFLIYFQGTGAADDSGLPNDRFFAVRPEGSVSTLKIQRTERGDSAVYLCASSLNSGTGSMNTEAFFGQGTRLTVV.

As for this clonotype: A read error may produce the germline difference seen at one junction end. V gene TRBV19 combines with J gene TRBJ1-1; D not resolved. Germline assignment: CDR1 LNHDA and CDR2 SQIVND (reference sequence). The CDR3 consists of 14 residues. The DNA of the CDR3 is TGTGCCAGTAGTCTAAGGCCTCAGAACACTGAAGCTTGCTTT. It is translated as CASSLRPQNTEACF.

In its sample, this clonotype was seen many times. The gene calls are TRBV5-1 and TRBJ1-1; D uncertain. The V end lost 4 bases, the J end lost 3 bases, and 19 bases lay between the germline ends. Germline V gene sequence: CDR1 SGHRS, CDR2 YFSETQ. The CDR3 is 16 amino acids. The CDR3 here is CASSQEVSLKDTEAFF. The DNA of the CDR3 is TGCGCCAGCAGCCAGGAAGTAAGTCTTAAGGACACTGAAGCTTTCTTT.

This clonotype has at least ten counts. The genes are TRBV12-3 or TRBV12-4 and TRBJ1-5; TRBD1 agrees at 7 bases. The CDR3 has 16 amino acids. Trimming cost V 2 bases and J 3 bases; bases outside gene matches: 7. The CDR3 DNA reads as TGTGCCAGCAGTTTATCGACAGGGTATACCAATCAGCCCCAGCATTTT. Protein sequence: CASSLSTGYTNQPQHF.

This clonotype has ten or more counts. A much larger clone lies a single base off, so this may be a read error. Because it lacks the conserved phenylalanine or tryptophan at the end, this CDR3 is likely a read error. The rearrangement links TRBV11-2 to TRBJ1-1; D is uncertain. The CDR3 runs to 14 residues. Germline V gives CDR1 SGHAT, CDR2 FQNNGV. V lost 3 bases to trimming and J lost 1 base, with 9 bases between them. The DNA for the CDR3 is TGTGCCAGCAGCTTGGGAATATCGAACACTGAAGCTTTCCTT. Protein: CASSLGISNTEAFL.

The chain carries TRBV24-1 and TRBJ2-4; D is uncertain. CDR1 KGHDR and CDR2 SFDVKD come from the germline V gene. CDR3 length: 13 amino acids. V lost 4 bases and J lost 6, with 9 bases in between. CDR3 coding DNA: TGTGCCACCAGTGACAAGAGAATAAACATTCAGTACTTC. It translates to CATSDKRINIQYF.

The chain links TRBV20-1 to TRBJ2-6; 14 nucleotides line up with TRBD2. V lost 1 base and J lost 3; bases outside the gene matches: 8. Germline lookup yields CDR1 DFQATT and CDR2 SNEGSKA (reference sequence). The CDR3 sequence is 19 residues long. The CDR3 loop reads CSARGGTSGSVGGANVLTF. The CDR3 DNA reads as TGCAGTGCTAGAGGAGGGACTAGCGGGAGTGTTGGTGGGGCCAACGTCCTGACTTTC.

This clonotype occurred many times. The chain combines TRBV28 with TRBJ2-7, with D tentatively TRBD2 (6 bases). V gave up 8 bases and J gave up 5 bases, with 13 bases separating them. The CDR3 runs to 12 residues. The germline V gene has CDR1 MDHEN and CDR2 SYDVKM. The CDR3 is CASQGGGNEQYF. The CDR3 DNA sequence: TGTGCCAGCCAGGGAGGTGGGAACGAGCAGTACTTC.

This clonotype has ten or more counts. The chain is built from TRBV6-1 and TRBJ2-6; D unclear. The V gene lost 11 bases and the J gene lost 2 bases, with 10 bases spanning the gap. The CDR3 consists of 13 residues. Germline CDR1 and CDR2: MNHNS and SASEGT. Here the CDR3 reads CAVQWAGANVLTF. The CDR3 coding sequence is TGTGCCGTCCAGTGGGCTGGGGCCAACGTCCTGACTTTC.

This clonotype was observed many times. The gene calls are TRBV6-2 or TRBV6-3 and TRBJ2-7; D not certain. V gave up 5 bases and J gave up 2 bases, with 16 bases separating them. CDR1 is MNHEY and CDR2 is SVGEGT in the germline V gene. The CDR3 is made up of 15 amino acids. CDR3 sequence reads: CASSQRHRITYEQYF. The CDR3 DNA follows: TGTGCCAGCAGTCAAAGACATAGAATTACCTACGAGCAGTACTTC.

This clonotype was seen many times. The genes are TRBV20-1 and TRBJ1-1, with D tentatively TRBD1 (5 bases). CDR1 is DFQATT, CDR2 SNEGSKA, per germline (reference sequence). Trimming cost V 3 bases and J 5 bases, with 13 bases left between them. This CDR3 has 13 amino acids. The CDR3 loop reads CSASNYGGTEAFF. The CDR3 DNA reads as TGCAGTGCTAGTAACTACGGGGGTACTGAAGCTTTCTTT.

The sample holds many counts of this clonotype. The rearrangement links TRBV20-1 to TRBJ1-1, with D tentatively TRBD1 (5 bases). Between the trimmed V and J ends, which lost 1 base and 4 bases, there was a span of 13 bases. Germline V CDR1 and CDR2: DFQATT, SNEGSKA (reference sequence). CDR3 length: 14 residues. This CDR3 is CSARGQGGSTEAFF. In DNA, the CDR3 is TGCAGTGCTAGAGGTCAGGGAGGTAGCACTGAAGCTTTCTTT.

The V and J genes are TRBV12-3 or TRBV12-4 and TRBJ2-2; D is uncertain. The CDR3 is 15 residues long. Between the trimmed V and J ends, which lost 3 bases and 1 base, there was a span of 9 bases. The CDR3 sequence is CASSLITGNTGELFF. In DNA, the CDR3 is TGTGCCAGCAGTTTGATTACTGGGAACACCGGGGAGCTGTTTTTT.

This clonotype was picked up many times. The CDR3 DNA sequence: TGTGCCAGCAGGGCCATGAACACTGAAGCTTTCTTT. It translates to CASRAMNTEAFF. The V gene is TRBV3-1, the J gene TRBJ1-1; D not certain. Trimming pared 6 bases from V and 0 bases from J, leaving 5 bases between. From germline, CDR1 is LGHDT and CDR2 YNNKEL (reference sequence). The CDR3 consists of 12 residues.